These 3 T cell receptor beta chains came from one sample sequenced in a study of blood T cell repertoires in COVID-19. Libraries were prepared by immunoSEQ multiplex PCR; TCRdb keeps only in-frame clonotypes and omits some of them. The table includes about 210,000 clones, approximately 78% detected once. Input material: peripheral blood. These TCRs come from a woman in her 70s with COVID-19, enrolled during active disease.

This chain's CDR3 is CASSVGPSDSLGQPQHF. Written as DNA, the CDR3 is TGTGCCAGCAGCGTTGGCCCATCAGACAGTTTGGGCCAGCCCCAGCATTTT. The V call is TRBV2, the J call TRBJ1-5; D is possibly TRBD1 (5 bases). CDR3 size: 17 residues. Trimming shortened V by 6 bases and J by 7 bases, and 25 bases separated the two germline ends. From germline, CDR1 is SNHLY and CDR2 FYNNEI.

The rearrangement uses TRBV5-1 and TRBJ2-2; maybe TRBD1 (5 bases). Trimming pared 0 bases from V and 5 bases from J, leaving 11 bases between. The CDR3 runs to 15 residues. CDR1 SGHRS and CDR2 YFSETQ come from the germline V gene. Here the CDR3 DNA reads TGCGCCAGCAGCTTGGCAGGGTGGGGAACCGGGGAGCTGTTTTTT. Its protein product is CASSLAGWGTGELFF.

This CDR3 is CASSPVPSSTDTQYF. In DNA, the CDR3 is TGTGCCAGCTCACCAGTACCGAGTAGCACAGATACGCAGTATTTT. The V and J genes are TRBV18 and TRBJ2-3, with D uncertain. This CDR3 contains 15 residues. The germline gives CDR1 KGHSH, CDR2 LQKENI. V lost 2 bases and J 0 bases, leaving 9 bases between the germline ends.